The TCR beta chain described here comes from a study of T cell responses to AZD1222 COVID-19 vaccine (dated by TCRdb to the early 2020s). A note on the overall study: TCR sequencing covered some 250 trial participants: 207 given two doses of AZD1222 and about 26 given two doses of MenACWY control vaccine. Trial participants were enrolled by age into subgroups of 18-55, 56-69 and 70-plus years, and roughly 150, 30 and 60 TCR-sequenced participants, respectively, were included in these subgroups. Findings and caveats that apply to the study as a whole: In the small 56-69-year group, the increase in depth fell short of significance, most likely because of low power. Conclusions about previously exposed vaccinees are limited because only six or seven AZD1222 recipients were SARS-CoV-2 seropositive at baseline. After two AZD1222 doses, both the breadth and the depth of spike-specific TCRs were significantly higher than at day 0 and than in MenACWY recipients. Because no day 14 peak-response samples were available, the repertoires could be characterized only after the peak T cell response. Epitopes outside the regions mutated in the B.1.351 and B.1.1.7 variants were reportedly recognized by nearly half of the unique spike-specific TCRs. Most participants were white British and females outnumbered males, and the authors suggested that clonal diversity may have been underestimated. CD4 TCRs associated with the vaccine covered the entire spike protein, and the dominant responses were in regions 160-218 and 743-854.

The CDR3 regions of human TCRbeta chains were analyzed by immunosequencing. Under the source paper's analysis protocol: Repertoire TCRs were checked for matches against a reference library of SARS-CoV-2-specific TCRs that had been generated using the MIRA antigen-specificity platform. Breadth meant the fraction of unique TCRs that were SARS-CoV-2-associated, whereas depth meant the fraction of total T cells that were SARS-CoV-2-associated. Using the MIRA data, each spike-specific TCR was assigned both to the spike region to which the TCR was reactive and to a CD4 or CD8 class. Log10-transformed breadth and depth values were compared by one-way ANOVA with Sidak's multiple comparisons tests. TCRdb mirrors the immuneACCESS table, restricted to in-frame sequences. Some clones are absent from its copies; in checked studies, under half trace to an unresolved V gene, and the reason for the others is unknown. V and J calls and clone size come straight from that table; D and trimming were deduced from the DNA. This sample holds 200,000 or so clones; approximately 87% were observed only once. The ten top clones hold under 3.5% of the sample.

Concerning this clone itself: Its specific antigen is unknown. Base qualities are not provided; no much larger clone lies one nucleotide away.

The time point label on this specimen signifies: baseline before first vaccination. In the paper's terms, the treatment or condition label means: meningococcal conjugate vaccine given as trial control. Vaccinee samples were obtained from the UK trials COV001 and COV002, which included a single-blind randomized controlled phase 2/3 trial of AZD1222 (ChAdOx1 nCoV-19) in healthy adults. For TCRbeta chain sequencing, PBMC samples from trial participants were taken at day 0 and at day 28 after the second dose. V is cut back by 2 bases and J by 0 bases, with 11 bases in the junction unmatched. The germline V gene sets CDR1 to SGHVS and CDR2 to FQNEAQ. The CDR3 covers 18 residues, taking in both the cysteine and the phenylalanine. Only the CDR3 DNA is retained, 54 bases long and in frame from the first base.

The sequence was collected from an adult in good health. The sequence links TRBV7-8 to TRBJ2-3; 7 junctional bases match TRBD1. This material consisted of peripheral blood, taken on day 0 of MenACWY control vaccination. For the CDR3, the sequence is CASSLFVSGQDSTDTQYF. The DNA is TGTGCCAGCAGCTTATTCGTCTCAGGACAGGACAGCACAGATACGCAGTATTTT.